Here is one TCR beta chain with its context. The data stem from a study of blood T cell repertoires in COVID-19. Study-level background: Sources were T cells, B-cell-depleted T cells, or PBMCs; the material itself was cDNA or gDNA.

Original methodology: Amplifying reference gene primers gave estimates of nucleated cell counts. The repertoire was sequenced with immunoSEQ multiplex PCR; TCRdb's copy has only in-frame clones and lacks some. The V and J calls and clone size were taken over from that table, and D and trimming were inferred from the DNA. The table has approximately 150,000 clones, 81% seen once. The CDR3 spans 18 residues. With 3 bases clipped from V and 2 bases from J, the junction kept 7 bases outside the gene matches. Looked up from germline, CDR1 is WSHSY and CDR2 is SAAADI. Specimen: peripheral blood. The chain has TRBV10-2 and TRBJ2-1; 13 positions agree with TRBD2. This receptor was identified in a man between 60 and 70 years old with active or convalescent COVID-19. CDR3 amino acids: CASSDGLAGVVPYNEQFF. Here the CDR3 DNA reads TGCGCCAGCAGTGACGGACTAGCGGGAGTCGTGCCCTACAATGAGCAGTTCTTC.